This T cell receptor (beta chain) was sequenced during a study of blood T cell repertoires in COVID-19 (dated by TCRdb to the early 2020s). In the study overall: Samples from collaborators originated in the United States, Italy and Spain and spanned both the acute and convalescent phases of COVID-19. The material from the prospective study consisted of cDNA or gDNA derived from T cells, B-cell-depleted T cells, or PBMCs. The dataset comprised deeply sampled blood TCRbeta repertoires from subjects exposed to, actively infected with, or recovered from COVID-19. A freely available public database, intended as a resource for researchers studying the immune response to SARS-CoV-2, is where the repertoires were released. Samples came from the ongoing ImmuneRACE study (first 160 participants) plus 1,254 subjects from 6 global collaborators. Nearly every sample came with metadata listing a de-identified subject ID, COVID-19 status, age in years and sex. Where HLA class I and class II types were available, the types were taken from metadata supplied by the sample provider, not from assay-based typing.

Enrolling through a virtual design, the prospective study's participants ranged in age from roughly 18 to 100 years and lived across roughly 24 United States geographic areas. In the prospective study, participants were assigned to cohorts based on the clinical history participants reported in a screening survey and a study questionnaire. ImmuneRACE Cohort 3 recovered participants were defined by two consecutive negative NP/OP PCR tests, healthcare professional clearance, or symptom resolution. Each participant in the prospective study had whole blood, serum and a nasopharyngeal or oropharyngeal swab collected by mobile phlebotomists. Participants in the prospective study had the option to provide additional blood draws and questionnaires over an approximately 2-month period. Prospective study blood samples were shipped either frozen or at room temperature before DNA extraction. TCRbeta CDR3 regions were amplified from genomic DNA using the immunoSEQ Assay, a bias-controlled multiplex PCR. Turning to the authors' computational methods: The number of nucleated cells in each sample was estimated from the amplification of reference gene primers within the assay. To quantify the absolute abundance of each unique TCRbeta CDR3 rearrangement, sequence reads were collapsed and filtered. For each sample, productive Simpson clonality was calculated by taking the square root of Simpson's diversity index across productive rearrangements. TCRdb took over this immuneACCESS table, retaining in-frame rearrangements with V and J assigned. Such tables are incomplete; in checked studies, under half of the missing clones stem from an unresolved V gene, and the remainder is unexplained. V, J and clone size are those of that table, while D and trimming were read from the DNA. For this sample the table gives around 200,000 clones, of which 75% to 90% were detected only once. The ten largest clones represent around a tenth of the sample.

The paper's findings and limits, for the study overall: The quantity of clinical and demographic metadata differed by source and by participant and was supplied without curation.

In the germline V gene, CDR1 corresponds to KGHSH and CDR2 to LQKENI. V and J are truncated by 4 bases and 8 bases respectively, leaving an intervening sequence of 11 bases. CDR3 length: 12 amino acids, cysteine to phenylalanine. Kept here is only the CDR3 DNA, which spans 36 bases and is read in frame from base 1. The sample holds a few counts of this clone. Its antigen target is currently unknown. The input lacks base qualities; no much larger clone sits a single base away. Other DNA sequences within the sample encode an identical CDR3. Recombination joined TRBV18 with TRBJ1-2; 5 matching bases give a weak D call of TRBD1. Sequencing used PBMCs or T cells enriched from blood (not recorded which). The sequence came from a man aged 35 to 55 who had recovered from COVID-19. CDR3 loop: CASSQQVEGYTF. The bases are TGTGCCAGCTCACAACAGGTGGAAGGCTACACCTTC.